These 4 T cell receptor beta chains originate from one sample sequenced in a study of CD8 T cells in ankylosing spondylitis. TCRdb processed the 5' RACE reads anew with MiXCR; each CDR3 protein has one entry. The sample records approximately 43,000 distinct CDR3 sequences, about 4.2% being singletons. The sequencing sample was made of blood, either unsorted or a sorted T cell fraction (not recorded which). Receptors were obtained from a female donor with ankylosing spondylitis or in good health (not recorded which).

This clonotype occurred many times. CDR3 region: CASSGQAHNSPLHF. CDR3 DNA sequence: TGTGCCAGCAGCGGACAGGCCCATAATTCACCCCTCCACTTT. The rearrangement links TRBV9 to TRBJ1-6; possibly TRBD1 for D (6 bases). The germline V gene has CDR1 SGDLS and CDR2 YYNGEE. V lost 3 bases and J 5 bases, leaving 9 bases between the germline ends. CDR3 size: 14 residues.

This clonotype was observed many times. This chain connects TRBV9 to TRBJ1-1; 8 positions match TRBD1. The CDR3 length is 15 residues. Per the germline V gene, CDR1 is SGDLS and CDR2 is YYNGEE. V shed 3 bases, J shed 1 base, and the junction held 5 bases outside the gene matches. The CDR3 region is CASSEDRGPNTEAFF. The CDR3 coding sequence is TGTGCCAGCAGCGAAGACAGGGGCCCGAACACTGAAGCTTTCTTT.

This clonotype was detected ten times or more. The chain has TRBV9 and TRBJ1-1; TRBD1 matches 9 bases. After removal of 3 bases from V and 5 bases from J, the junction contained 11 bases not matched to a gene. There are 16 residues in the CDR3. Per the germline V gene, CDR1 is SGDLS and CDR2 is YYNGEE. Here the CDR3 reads CASSAYPSGQGTEAFF. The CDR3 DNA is TGTGCCAGCAGCGCCTACCCCTCCGGACAGGGGACTGAAGCTTTCTTT.

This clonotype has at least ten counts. In DNA form, the CDR3 reads TGTGCCAGCAGCGTAGGTTTAACCGCCCAACAGCCCCAGCATTTT. This gives the protein CASSVGLTAQQPQHF. J is TRBJ1-5 and V is TRBV9; D is unclear. The CDR3 has 15 residues. V lost 0 bases to trimming and J lost 7 bases, with 14 bases between them. Germline CDR1 reads SGDLS; CDR2 reads YYNGEE.